This TCR beta chain was recorded in a study of blood T cell repertoires in COVID-19. The germline gives CDR1 LGHNA, CDR2 YSLEER. With V trimmed by 1 base and J by 7 bases, 6 bases remained unmatched. The CDR3 sequence is 16 residues long. The method was immunoSEQ multiplex PCR; TCRdb's version includes in-frame clones alone and lacks a portion of them. The table has under 50,000 clones, 80% seen once; the top ten hold more than 35%. The J gene is TRBJ1-6, the V gene TRBV4-3; TRBD1 aligns across 8 bases. The TCR was taken from a man older than 75 with active or convalescent COVID-19. The source material was peripheral blood. CDR3 DNA: TGCGCCAGCAGCCAAGCCTCACAGGGGGAGAATTCACCCCTCCACTTT. Translation gives CASSQASQGENSPLHF.